This TCR beta chain was identified in a study of blood T cell repertoires in COVID-19. Study background: Samples of COVID-19 (acute and convalescent) were obtained from the United States, Italy and Spain.

The CDR3 totals 15 residues. Germline lookup yields CDR1 MGHRA and CDR2 YSYEKL. The V gene lost 4 bases and the J gene lost 4 bases, with 17 bases spanning the gap. In terms of age and location, participants ranged from roughly 18 to 90 years and lived in about 25 US areas. Recovered Cohort 3 donors showed two negative PCRs, clearance, or symptom resolution. In the authors' workflow: Reference gene primer amplification gave nucleated cell count estimates. The protocol was immunoSEQ multiplex PCR, while the TCRdb copy is restricted to in-frame clones and leaves out a portion. That table is the source of V, J and clone size, and D and trimming were worked out from the DNA. The data contain under 300,000 clones, around 84% of them singletons.

Sequenced input: PBMCs or T cells enriched from blood (not recorded which). The receptor was isolated from a young man who had recovered from COVID-19. This chain connects TRBV4-1 to TRBJ2-7, with D perhaps TRBD2 (7 bases). The CDR3 protein is CASSPMGGGLYEQYF. The CDR3 DNA follows: TGCGCCAGCAGCCCAATGGGGGGGGGCCTTTACGAGCAGTACTTC.